This TCR beta chain emerged from a study of CD8 T cells in Susac syndrome. Study-wide results and limits: When the CD4+ T cell repertoires of patients with Susac syndrome were examined, they did not show any clonal expansion. It was acknowledged by the study that relatively few individuals were included in its TCR sequencing and HLA analysis.

The germline V gene has CDR1 KGHSH and CDR2 LQKENI. V gave up 4 bases and J gave up 4 bases; unmatched junction bases: 5. This CDR3 spans 14 amino acids. The sequenced target, TCR beta, came from blood CD8+ and CD4+ T cells. As for this clonotype: Its target is unknown.

The RNA, 0.5 to 1 ug, was put through reverse transcription using random hexamers. The immunoSEQ assay covered 54 Vbeta and 13 Jbeta segments for CDR3. TCRdb re-analysed the immunoSEQ multiplex PCR reads in MiXCR, keeping a single row per CDR3 protein. The sample includes roughly 200,000 distinct CDR3 sequences, around 94% of them seen just once. The specimen sequenced was CD4+ T cells from PBMCs. This sequence originates from a human donor with Susac syndrome. The J gene is TRBJ2-7, the V gene TRBV18; TRBD1 agrees at 9 bases. The CDR3 DNA is TGTGCCAGCTCACGGGACAGGGATCGGTACGAGCAGTACTTC. Translated, it gives CASSRDRDRYEQYF.